The 17 T cell receptor beta chains presented below share a single source sample, sequenced in a study of blood T cell repertoires in COVID-19. Clones were sequenced by immunoSEQ multiplex PCR, and TCRdb holds only the in-frame ones, with some missing. Of approximately 80,000 clones in the sample, 80% to 95% were seen once. The specimen sequenced was peripheral blood. All receptors derive from a woman in her forties or fifties in a cohort sampled during active COVID-19.

The V call is TRBV6-2 or TRBV6-3, the J call TRBJ2-5; maybe TRBD2 (5 bases). CDR1 MNHEY and CDR2 SVGEGT come from the germline V gene. With 4 bases removed from V and 5 bases from J, the gap between germline ends came to 20 bases. There are 16 residues in the CDR3. This CDR3 reads CASSSMQRIQPETQYF. CDR3 nucleotides: TGTGCCAGCAGTTCTATGCAGCGGATCCAACCGGAGACCCAGTACTTC.

The rearrangement links TRBV27 to TRBJ2-7; 7 bases line up with TRBD1. V gave up 7 bases and J gave up 4 bases; unmatched junction bases: 10. CDR3 length equals 14 residues. CDR1 MNHEY and CDR2 SMNVEV come from the germline V gene (reference sequence). The CDR3 sequence: CASKQGPSSYEQYF. The CDR3 bases are TGTGCCAGCAAACAGGGGCCGAGCTCTTACGAGCAGTACTTC.

The rearrangement joins TRBV18 to TRBJ2-7, with 7 bases matching TRBD2. The CDR3 runs 14 residues. V shed 0 bases and J 3 bases; nucleotides not matched to a gene: 2. The V gene's germline CDR1 is KGHSH and CDR2 LQKENI. CDR3 DNA: TGTGCCAGCTCACCACCAGCGGGGAGCTACGAGCAGTACTTC. This gives the protein CASSPPAGSYEQYF. The full variable domain, in which reference TRBV18 and TRBJ2-7 provide the parts outside the CDR3, is NAGVMQNPRHLVRRRGQEARLRCSPMKGHSHVYWYRQLPEEGLKFMVYLQKENIIDESGMPKERFSAEFPKEGPSILRIQQVVRGDSAAYFCASSPPAGSYEQYFGPGTRLTVT.

The chain joins TRBV9 to TRBJ2-7; TRBD2 might be the D (5 bases). Trimming took 0 bases from V and 3 from J, leaving 13 bases between them. The CDR3 totals 15 residues. CDR1 is SGDLS, CDR2 YYNGEE, per germline. CDR3 amino acids: CASSVEGEPHYEQYF. CDR3 bases: TGTGCCAGCAGCGTAGAGGGAGAACCCCACTACGAGCAGTACTTC.

The rearrangement uses TRBV28 and TRBJ1-2; D is possibly TRBD1 (5 bases). The germline gives CDR1 MDHEN, CDR2 SYDVKM. CDR3 length equals 15 residues. V lost 6 bases to trimming and J lost 8 bases, with 22 bases between them. The CDR3 nucleotides are TGTGCCAGCAGCTGGGGGGTAAGACCCGTGAGGGGCTACACCTTC. Translation: CASSWGVRPVRGYTF.

This chain joins TRBV6-5 and TRBJ1-1; TRBD1 matches 8 bases. Trimming at V came to 4 bases and at J to 1 base, leaving 5 bases not matched to a gene. Germline values: CDR1 MNHEY, CDR2 SVGAGI. The CDR3 runs 15 residues. The CDR3 here is CASSSLTGANTEAFF. Here the CDR3 DNA reads TGTGCCAGCAGTTCCTTGACAGGGGCGAACACTGAAGCTTTCTTT.

Here the CDR3 reads CASNLGEEYGYTF. The CDR3 DNA follows: TGTGCCAGCAACCTAGGGGAGGAGTATGGCTACACCTTC. V usage is TRBV28 and J usage is TRBJ1-2; D may be TRBD1 (5 bases). The CDR3 extends over 13 amino acids. CDR1 and CDR2 from the germline V gene are MDHEN and SYDVKM. V lost 7 bases to trimming and J lost 5 bases, with 14 bases between them.

The rearrangement uses TRBV6-6 and TRBJ1-1; 9 nucleotides match TRBD1. V shed 6 bases, J shed 1 base, and the junction held 9 bases outside the gene matches. The length of the CDR3 is 16 residues. Germline CDR1 MNHNY, CDR2 SVGAGI (reference sequence). The CDR3 sequence: CASSPSGQGGNTEAFF. The CDR3 coding sequence is TGTGCCAGCAGCCCTTCGGGACAGGGTGGGAACACTGAAGCTTTCTTT.

The chain recombines TRBV25-1 with TRBJ2-2; tentatively, D is TRBD1 (6 bases). The germline V gene has CDR1 MGHDK and CDR2 SYGVNS. The CDR3 has 14 amino acids. The V gene lost 6 bases and the J gene lost 3 bases, with 11 bases spanning the gap. The CDR3 nucleotides read TGTGCCAGCAGCCCAACAGGGTACACCGGGGAGCTGTTTTTT. Translating gives CASSPTGYTGELFF. Full variable domain (remainder filled in from reference TRBV25-1 and TRBJ2-2): EADIYQTPRYLVIGTGKKITLECSQTMGHDKMYWYQQDPGMELHLIHYSYGVNSTEKGDLSSESTVSRIRTEHFPLTLESARPSHTSQYLCASSPTGYTGELFFGEGSRLTVL.

V and J are TRBV15 and TRBJ2-7; maybe TRBD1 (6 bases). The V end lost 5 bases, the J end lost 7 bases, and 27 bases lay between the germline ends. The V gene's germline CDR1 is LNHNV and CDR2 YYDKDF (reference sequence). CDR3 size: 17 residues. The CDR3: CATSLAGTPPRYGEQYF. In DNA form, the CDR3 reads TGTGCCACCAGCCTAGCAGGGACACCCCCGAGGTATGGAGAGCAGTACTTC.

The chain couples TRBV9 to TRBJ2-7; 13 nucleotides match TRBD2. CDR1 is SGDLS, CDR2 YYNGEE, per germline. The CDR3 is 15 residues long. V lost 4 bases to trimming and J lost 1 base; unmatched junction nucleotides: 2. The chain's CDR3 is CASSSGLAGSYEQYF. DNA of the CDR3: TGTGCCAGCAGCTCGGGACTAGCGGGATCCTACGAGCAGTACTTC.

The rearrangement joins TRBV15 to TRBJ2-7; D perhaps matches TRBD1 (6 bases). The CDR3 runs 13 residues. Germline loops: CDR1 LNHNV, CDR2 YYDKDF (reference sequence). Between the trimmed V and J ends, which lost 6 bases and 5 bases, there was a span of 14 bases. CDR3 coding DNA: TGTGCCACCAGTACGCAGGGGAACCACGAGCAGTACTTC. It yields the protein CATSTQGNHEQYF.

In nucleotides, the CDR3 is TGTGCCATCAGTGAGTCACAAGCGGGAGGTGAGACCCAGTACTTC. Translation: CAISESQAGGETQYF. This rearrangement joins TRBV10-3 to TRBJ2-5, with 9 bases identical to TRBD2. J was trimmed by 5 bases and V by 0 bases; bases with no gene match: 4. The CDR3 totals 15 residues. Germline CDR1 ENHRY, CDR2 SYGVKD.

V gene TRBV5-1 combines with J gene TRBJ1-3, with D unclear. This CDR3 has 13 amino acids. Germline V lookup: CDR1 SGHRS, CDR2 YFSETQ. The V and J ends lost 4 bases and 0 bases respectively, with 5 bases between them. CDR3 residues: CASSESSGNTIYF. The DNA for the CDR3 is TGCGCCAGCAGCGAGAGCTCTGGAAACACCATATATTTT.

CDR3 DNA: TGTGCCAGCAGGGGGGCCCGGGCAGCAGTCGGTGGCTACACCTTC. This codes for CASRGARAAVGGYTF. V usage is TRBV2 and J usage is TRBJ1-2; D perhaps matches TRBD1 (6 bases). Germline CDR1 reads SNHLY; CDR2 reads FYNNEI. Trimming took 6 bases from V and 7 from J, leaving 21 bases between them. The CDR3 has 15 amino acids.

The gene calls are TRBV28 and TRBJ1-3, with a weak D call TRBD1 (5 bases). The CDR3 consists of 15 residues. Germline CDR1 is MDHEN and CDR2 is SYDVKM. Trimming removed 3 bases from V and 2 bases from J, with 11 bases in between. The CDR3 bases are TGTGCCAGCAGTTTCCAGGGTGGCCCTGGAAACACCATATATTTT. Its protein product is CASSFQGGPGNTIYF.

This chain joins TRBV9 and TRBJ2-7, with a tentative D call TRBD2 (5 bases). Looked up from germline, CDR1 is SGDLS and CDR2 is YYNGEE. V was shortened by 0 bases and J by 3 bases, with 13 bases between the two germline ends. The CDR3 has 15 amino acids. For the CDR3, the DNA is TGTGCCAGCAGCGTAGGGAGCGGAGCCGACTACGAGCAGTACTTC. It encodes CASSVGSGADYEQYF.